A selection of T cell receptor beta chains follows, all from one sample in a study of T cell clones after liver transplantation. TCRdb's table, derived via immunoSEQ multiplex PCR, lists solely in-frame clones and lacks some. The table shows fewer than 85,000 clones, with 70% to 90% occurring only once. The sequences come from CD4+ T cells from blood, collected at the 22-month timepoint. These receptors came from a human patient who received a liver transplant. Some of these T cells may belong to the graft donor. The CDR3 runs from the conserved cysteine through the conserved F or W. Each record gives: J gene, V gene, D gene, clone size, CDR3 DNA, CDR3 protein. The D gene is left open where the match is weak. Clone size is given for some rows only: seen once, a few or many times, or a class if the clone is expanded.

TRBJ1-5 TRBV6-1 - - TGTGCCAGCAGTGGTTCGGAAGGGCGACAGCCCCAGCATTTT CASSGSEGRQPQHF
TRBJ2-3 TRBV5-8 TRBD1 - TGTGCCAGCAGCTTGTCACAGGGGACCACAGATACGCAGTATTTT CASSLSQGTTDTQYF
TRBJ1-6 TRBV7-2 - - TGTGCCAGCAGCCTCCGGAAAGGGGGTTCCTCACCCCTCCACTTT CASSLRKGGSSPLHF
TRBJ2-1 TRBV6-5 - - TGTGCCAGCAGTTACCCGGATGAGCAGTTCTTC CASSYPDEQFF
TRBJ1-6 TRBV27 TRBD1 - TGTGCCAGCAGTTTATCAGGGGACAGGGGGAAATCCTATAATTCACCCCTCCACTTT CASSLSGDRGKSYNSPLHF
TRBJ2-1 TRBV19 TRBD2 - TGTGCCAGTAGTAGGGGACTAGCGGGAGTCAACAATGAGCAGTTCTTC CASSRGLAGVNNEQFF
TRBJ2-7 TRBV9 - - TGTGCCAGCAGCGTAGGAGGACAGTCGATCTACGAGCAGTACTTC CASSVGGQSIYEQYF
TRBJ1-4 TRBV7-9 TRBD1 - TGTGCCAGCAGCCGAACACAGGGGATAGATGAAAAACTGTTTTTT CASSRTQGIDEKLFF
TRBJ1-2 TRBV7-8 - - TGTGCCAGCAGCTTAGCGCTAATCCCCAACAGGGCTAACTATGGCTACACCTTC CASSLALIPNRANYGYTF
TRBJ1-4 TRBV7-8 - - TGTGCCAGCAGCTCATTCAGGGTGGGTGAAAAACTGTTTTTT CASSSFRVGEKLFF
TRBJ2-6 TRBV2 TRBD1 - TGTGCCCGCGGACAGGGCACTGGGGCCAACGTCCTGACTTTC CARGQGTGANVLTF
TRBJ2-3 TRBV7-3 TRBD1 - TGTGCCAGCAGCTTAGCCAGGGGGCCAACAGATACGCAGTATTTT CASSLARGPTDTQYF
TRBJ2-1 TRBV7-9 TRBD1 - TGTGCCAGCAGCAACCGGGACAGGATGGCCAATGAGCAGTTCTTC CASSNRDRMANEQFF
TRBJ1-5 TRBV21-1 - - TGTGCCATACTTGGGGGCGGAGATGAACCCCAGCATTTT CAILGGGDEPQHF
TRBJ2-7 TRBV4-1 TRBD1 - TGCGCCAGCAGCCAAGTGGGACAGGGGGCGCGGGAGCAGTACTTC CASSQVGQGAREQYF
TRBJ1-1 TRBV10-3 - - TGTGCCATCAGTGACCCCCTTAAGGGAACTGAAGCTTTCTTT CAISDPLKGTEAFF
TRBJ1-1 TRBV21-1 - once TGTGCCAGCAGCAAAGGGGCCCCGGGACTTGGGGACAGTGGTCCTGAAGCTTTCTTT CASSKGAPGLGDSGPEAFF
TRBJ2-3 TRBV18 - - TGTGCCAGCTCACCACTTGGAAAAGATACGCAGTATTTT CASSPLGKDTQYF
TRBJ2-5 TRBV5-1 - - TGCGCCAGCAGCTTCCTGCCCGGGCTATACCCGGGGACCCAGTACTTC CASSFLPGLYPGTQYF
TRBJ1-1 TRBV28 TRBD1 - TGTGCCAGCAGTTTAATCCGGGACAGGGGGCATGCTTTCTTT CASSLIRDRGHAFF
TRBJ2-7 TRBV7-2 TRBD2 - TGTGCCAGCAGCTTACGGGAGGGCTACGAGCAGTACTTC CASSLREGYEQYF
TRBJ2-5 TRBV10-3 - - TGTGCCATCGGCCAGACTTACAGGGAGTCCCAAGAGACCCAGTACTTC CAIGQTYRESQETQYF
TRBJ2-1 TRBV9 TRBD2 few TGTGCCAGCAGCGTAGGTCATGGACAGGGCATAGCGGGAGGGCCCGATGAGCAGTTCTTC CASSVGHGQGIAGGPDEQFF
TRBJ2-3 TRBV4-1 TRBD2 - TGCGCCAGCAGCCGCCAGCGGGGGTGGGGTTTAGATACGCAGTATTTT CASSRQRGWGLDTQYF
TRBJ2-5 TRBV7-2 TRBD2 - TGTGCCAGCAGCTTATCTAGCGGAACGGGGGAGACCCAGTACTTC CASSLSSGTGETQYF
TRBJ2-7 TRBV27 - - TGTGCCAGTTGGGACCTACAGACCTTCTACGAGCAGTACTTC CASWDLQTFYEQYF
TRBJ2-1 TRBV9 TRBD1 - TGTGCCAGCAGTCCTACAGGGGGATCTGGCAATGAGCAGTTCTTC CASSPTGGSGNEQFF
TRBJ2-5 TRBV29-1 - - TGCAGCGTTAGGACTGGAAAAGAGACCCAGTACTTC CSVRTGKETQYF
TRBJ2-7 TRBV7-2 - - TGTGCCAGCAGCCAAAGCCGGGGATTCTCCTACGAGCAGTACTTC CASSQSRGFSYEQYF
TRBJ2-2 TRBV5-1 TRBD2 once TGCGCCAGCGGACTAGCGGGAACGAACACCGGGGAGCTGTTTTTT CASGLAGTNTGELFF
TRBJ2-7 TRBV27 - - TGTGCCAGCAGTTTCAGGGGGGGCTACGAGCAGTACTTC CASSFRGGYEQYF
TRBJ2-7 TRBV28 - - TGTGCCAGCAGTTTAGTGGCCGTAGACGAGCAGTACTTC CASSLVAVDEQYF
TRBJ2-2 TRBV29-1 - once TGCAGCGTTGCCCTCACCGGGGAGCTGTTTTTT CSVALTGELFF
TRBJ2-2 TRBV10-3 TRBD1 medium-sized TGTGCCATCACTGCAGGGGGCGACACCGGGGAGCTGTTTTTT CAITAGGDTGELFF
TRBJ1-5 TRBV18 - - TGTGCCAGCTCACCAGTGGGGGGGCGTAATCAGCCCCAGCATTTT CASSPVGGRNQPQHF
TRBJ1-3 TRBV6-6 TRBD1 - TGTGCCAGCAGGGTGTACAGGGGGGCTGGAAACACCATATATTTT CASRVYRGAGNTIYF
TRBJ1-4 TRBV15 - - TGTGCCACCAGCAGAGATGGAGGAGTGAATGAAAAACTGTTTTTT CATSRDGGVNEKLFF
TRBJ2-1 TRBV7-9 - - TGTGTCGTAAAGGCGCGGAGATTCATACTTCACAATGAGCAGTTCTTC CVVKARRFILHNEQFF